The next 18 T cell receptor beta chains were all read from a single sample in a study of blood T cell repertoires in COVID-19. Profiled with immunoSEQ multiplex PCR; TCRdb holds only in-frame clones, not every one. The top ten hold 0.75% to 0.85% of the sample, which has about 430,000 clones, around 90% seen once. The sequenced sample was peripheral blood. The receptors here all came from a young man with COVID-19, enrolled during active disease.

CDR3: CASSLDGRGSGNQPQHF. DNA for the CDR3: TGTGCCAGCAGCTTGGACGGCCGAGGGAGCGGCAATCAGCCCCAGCATTTT. The J gene is TRBJ1-5, the V gene TRBV5-4; no firm D call. V lost 0 bases and J lost 2, with 15 bases in between. Germline loops: CDR1 SGHNT, CDR2 YYREEE (reference sequence). This CDR3 comprises 17 residues.

The chain links TRBV7-8 to TRBJ1-5, with no clear D. CDR1 SGHVS and CDR2 FQNEAQ come from the germline V gene. The CDR3 consists of 15 residues. The ends were cut back, 4 bases at V and 3 bases at J, with 13 bases in the middle. The CDR3 is CASSSTGSDNQPQHF. The CDR3 nucleotides are TGTGCCAGCAGCTCGACTGGGAGTGACAATCAGCCCCAGCATTTT.

The chain has TRBV6-5 and TRBJ1-6; possibly TRBD1 for D (6 bases). V was cut by 10 bases and J by 10 bases, with 20 bases left in between. CDR1 is MNHEY, CDR2 SVGAGI, per germline. This CDR3 has 14 residues. Written as DNA, the CDR3 is TGTGCCACCCAGGGGCCTGTCAGAGGGTCACCCCTCCACTTT. Amino acid sequence: CATQGPVRGSPLHF.

This clone has more than one count but fewer than ten. The J gene is TRBJ2-7, the V gene TRBV10-1, with a tentative D call TRBD1 (7 bases). The germline V gene has CDR1 WNHNN and CDR2 SYGVQD (reference sequence). The CDR3 has 14 amino acids. V lost 3 bases and J 2 bases, leaving 11 bases between the germline ends. CDR3 residues: CASSDQGGTYEQYF. The CDR3 bases are TGCGCCAGCAGTGACCAGGGGGGAACCTACGAGCAGTACTTC.

The gene calls are TRBV14 and TRBJ2-7, with TRBD1 as a possible D gene (6 bases). Trimming removed 4 bases from V and 5 bases from J, with 21 bases in between. Germline loops: CDR1 SGHDN, CDR2 FVKESK. The CDR3 contains 16 residues. The CDR3 nucleotides read TGTGCCAGCAGCCCAACTACAGGGATGGGGGCCCACGAGCAGTACTTC. Its protein product is CASSPTTGMGAHEQYF.

The chain combines TRBV2 with TRBJ2-2; 11 bases fit TRBD2. J was trimmed by 5 bases and V by 5 bases; bases with no gene match: 4. The CDR3 consists of 15 residues. Looked up from germline, CDR1 is SNHLY and CDR2 is FYNNEI. Here the CDR3 DNA reads TGTGCCAGCAGTAAGACTAGCGGGAAGACCGGGGAGCTGTTTTTT. It encodes CASSKTSGKTGELFF. The full variable domain, with the rest looked up from reference TRBV2 and TRBJ2-2, is EPEVTQTPSHQVTQMGQEVILRCVPISNHLYFYWYRQILGQKVEFLVSFYNNEISEKSEIFDDQFSVERPDGSNFTLKIRSTKLEDSAMYFCASSKTSGKTGELFFGEGSRLTVL.

The rearrangement uses TRBV7-6 and TRBJ1-6; D not resolved. Germline V gives CDR1 SGHVS, CDR2 FNYEAQ. V was trimmed by 4 bases and J by 9 bases, leaving 16 bases between them. This CDR3 spans 15 amino acids. The CDR3 protein is CASSSTVGGGSPLHF. CDR3 nucleotides: TGTGCCAGCAGCTCTACAGTGGGTGGAGGTTCACCCCTCCACTTT.

This chain connects TRBV5-6 to TRBJ2-3; 9 bases agree with TRBD2. The CDR3 contains 17 residues. V was pared by 2 bases and J by 2 bases, with 9 bases of the junction left unmatched. The V gene's germline CDR1 is SGHDT and CDR2 YYEEEE. The CDR3 loop reads CASSLPRLAAYTDTQYF. The CDR3 DNA reads TGTGCCAGCAGCTTACCCCGACTAGCGGCGTACACAGATACGCAGTATTTT.

V gene TRBV2 combines with J gene TRBJ2-6; D unclear. The CDR3 loop spans 15 amino acids. Germline V lookup: CDR1 SNHLY, CDR2 FYNNEI. V was cut by 3 bases and J by 0 bases, with 6 bases left in between. CDR3 protein: CASSEFRSGANVLTF. The CDR3 coding sequence is TGTGCCAGCAGTGAGTTCCGCTCTGGGGCCAACGTCCTGACTTTC.

CDR3 in amino acids: CASSFLSYEQYF. CDR3 bases: TGTGCCAGCAGTTTTCTTTCCTACGAGCAGTACTTC. The chain is built from TRBV28 and TRBJ2-7; D is unresolved. This CDR3 spans 12 amino acids. Germline assignment: CDR1 MDHEN and CDR2 SYDVKM. Trimming removed 3 bases from V and 1 base from J, with 4 bases in between.

The J gene is TRBJ2-1, the V gene TRBV5-8; D unclear. The length of the CDR3 is 16 residues. V was shortened by 4 bases and J by 1 base, with 15 bases between the two germline ends. Germline CDR1 SGHTS, CDR2 YDEGEE. The CDR3 spells CASSPVRRFSYNEQFF. In nucleotides, the CDR3 is TGTGCCAGCAGCCCGGTCCGCAGGTTTTCCTACAATGAGCAGTTCTTC.

This chain links TRBV24-1 with TRBJ2-2; maybe TRBD2 (6 bases). Germline V gene data show CDR1 as KGHDR and CDR2 as SFDVKD. The CDR3 runs 12 residues. Trimming shortened V by 10 bases and J by 7 bases, and 12 bases separated the two germline ends. CDR3 in DNA: TGTGCCACTCGGGAGAGTGGCGGGGAGCTGTTTTTT. Translation: CATRESGGELFF.

V usage is TRBV5-6 and J usage is TRBJ2-1; D remains ambiguous. This CDR3 region has 12 residues. The ends were cut back, 2 bases at V and 9 bases at J, with 9 bases in the middle. Germline CDR1 SGHDT, CDR2 YYEEEE. CDR3 sequence reads: CASSFNVGEQFF. The CDR3 coding sequence is TGTGCCAGCAGCTTTAACGTCGGTGAGCAGTTCTTC.

The chain is built from TRBV6-1 and TRBJ1-2; weak D call: TRBD1 (5 bases). V gave up 2 bases and J gave up 7 bases, with 14 bases separating them. The length of the CDR3 is 14 residues. Germline CDR1 is MNHNS and CDR2 is SASEGT. The CDR3 bases are TGTGCCAGCAGTGAAAGGGGCCCGACGCGTGGCTACACCTTC. Residues: CASSERGPTRGYTF.

The genes are TRBV6-1 and TRBJ1-5; D gene uncertain. The V end was cut by 3 bases, the J end by 1 base, with 7 bases between. The germline V gene has CDR1 MNHNS and CDR2 SASEGT. CDR3 length: 14 residues. CDR3 in DNA: TGTGCCAGCAGTGACGCGACAAGCAATCAGCCCCAGCATTTT. As protein: CASSDATSNQPQHF.

The chain is built from TRBV19 and TRBJ2-3; D is perhaps TRBD1 (7 bases). CDR1 is LNHDA, CDR2 SQIVND, per germline (reference sequence). The CDR3 extends over 16 amino acids. Trimming left V 0 bases short and J 0 bases short, with 10 bases between. The CDR3 sequence: CASSIDRGTSTDTQYF. CDR3 DNA: TGTGCCAGTAGTATAGACAGGGGGACTAGCACAGATACGCAGTATTTT.

V gene TRBV15 combines with J gene TRBJ2-1, with D maybe TRBD2 (5 bases). This CDR3 is 13 amino acids long. Trimming took 3 bases from V and 4 from J, leaving 7 bases between them. Per the germline V gene, CDR1 is LNHNV and CDR2 is YYDKDF (reference sequence). The CDR3 region has the DNA TGTGCCACCAGCAGGACTACTTACAATGAGCAGTTCTTC. Amino acids: CATSRTTYNEQFF.

The chain is built from TRBV3-1 (or the pseudogene TRBV3-2) and TRBJ2-2, with D unresolved. CDR3 length: 15 residues. CDR1 and CDR2 (germline): LGHDT, YNNKEL (reference sequence). Deletions cut 4 bases from V and 3 bases from J, with 12 bases between. The CDR3 here is CASSRREAYTGELFF. The CDR3 nucleotides are TGTGCCAGCAGCCGGCGAGAGGCTTACACCGGGGAGCTGTTTTTT.